This TCR beta chain was obtained from a study of T cell responses to AZD1222 COVID-19 vaccine. Note on this clone: What it binds is not known.

Data came from immunoSEQ multiplex PCR; TCRdb stores just in-frame clones and leaves some out. Of some 110,000 clones in the sample, around 88% were seen once. The CDR3 extends over 13 amino acids. Germline V gene sequence: CDR1 MDHEN, CDR2 SYDVKM. V was clipped by 5 bases and J by 7 bases; unmatched bases: 7. Study conclusions and caveats: Females made up more of the donors, who were largely white British, and clonal diversity may have come out too low. Variant regions that are unmutated are reportedly the target of nearly half of spike-specific TCRs. None of the repertoires were sampled until the peak T cell response had passed.

This chain joins TRBV28 and TRBJ2-7, with TRBD2 matching over 8 bases. The sequence was obtained from an adult in good health. The material was peripheral blood, obtained on day 0 of AZD1222 vaccination. The CDR3 here is CASSPGTRGEQYF. CDR3 coding DNA: TGTGCCAGCAGTCCCGGGACTAGGGGGGAGCAGTACTTC.